This T cell receptor (beta chain) was profiled in a study of T-cell reconstitution after alpha-beta-depleted transplantation in children. CDR1 and CDR2 from the germline V gene are MGHRA and YSYEKL. CDR3 size: 17 residues. The V and J ends lost 0 bases and 0 bases respectively, with 14 bases between them. Unique molecular identifiers were incorporated when the TCRbeta library was constructed. One entry per CDR3 protein results from TCRdb running MiXCR on the PCR reads. The table has about 370,000 distinct CDR3 sequences, roughly 21% seen once. The receptor comes from a human donor who donated a stem cell graft to a child with acute myeloid leukemia. Sequencing was performed on PBMCs from the stem cell graft donor, taken from the stem cell graft. This sequence joins TRBV4-1 and TRBJ1-1, with D hard to call. The chain's CDR3 is CASSQDRVPGVNTEAFF. Here the CDR3 DNA reads TGCGCCAGCAGCCAAGATAGAGTGCCAGGAGTGAACACTGAAGCTTTCTTT.